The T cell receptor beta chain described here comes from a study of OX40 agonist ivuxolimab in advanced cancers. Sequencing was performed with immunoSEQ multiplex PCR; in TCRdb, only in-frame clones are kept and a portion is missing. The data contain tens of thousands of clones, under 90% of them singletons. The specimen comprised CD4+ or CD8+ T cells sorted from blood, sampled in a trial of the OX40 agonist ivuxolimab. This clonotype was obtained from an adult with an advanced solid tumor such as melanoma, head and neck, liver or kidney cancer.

CDR3 sequence (DNA): TGTGCCAGCAGGGCCGGGAGAACCAAAAACATTCAGTACTTC. Translation: CASRAGRTKNIQYF. The rearrangement joins TRBV6-1 to TRBJ2-4; TRBD2 is a possible D gene (6 bases). CDR1 and CDR2 from the germline V gene are MNHNS and SASEGT. This CDR3 contains 14 residues. V was clipped by 6 bases and J by 2 bases, with 11 bases between them.